Sequencing of this T cell receptor (beta chain) was carried out in a study of memory CD8 T cells in hepatitis C reinfection. The table came from immunoSEQ multiplex PCR; TCRdb's copy has only in-frame clones and leaves some out. The sample has 35,000 to 50,000 clones; more than 75% are singletons. Noted time point: peak reinfection, 3 to 8 weeks after reinfection detection. The sorted cells went straight to TCR sequencing with no prior in vitro expansion. A couple of donors provided sorted CD3+ CD8+ CD45RO- naive CD8 T cells at all three reinfection time points. The CDR3 consists of 15 residues. Trimming shortened V by 4 bases and J by 3 bases, and 16 bases separated the two germline ends. CDR1 and CDR2 from the germline V gene are SGHTS and YDEGEE.

The material sequenced was naive CD8+ T cells sorted from blood. V usage is TRBV5-8 and J usage is TRBJ1-1; perhaps TRBD1 as D (6 bases). The receptor's source is a man aged 18 to 29 with hepatitis C virus infection. The CDR3 bases are TGTGCCAGCAGCCCCCGGGGGGCAGGGTACACTGAAGCTTTCTTT. Its translation is CASSPRGAGYTEAFF. The full variable domain, with the rest looked up from reference TRBV5-8 and TRBJ1-1, is EAGVTQSPTHLIKTRGQQATLRCSPISGHTSVYWYQQALGLGLQFLLWYDEGEERNRGNFPPRFSGRQFPNYSSELNVNALELEDSALYLCASSPRGAGYTEAFFGQGTRLTVV.